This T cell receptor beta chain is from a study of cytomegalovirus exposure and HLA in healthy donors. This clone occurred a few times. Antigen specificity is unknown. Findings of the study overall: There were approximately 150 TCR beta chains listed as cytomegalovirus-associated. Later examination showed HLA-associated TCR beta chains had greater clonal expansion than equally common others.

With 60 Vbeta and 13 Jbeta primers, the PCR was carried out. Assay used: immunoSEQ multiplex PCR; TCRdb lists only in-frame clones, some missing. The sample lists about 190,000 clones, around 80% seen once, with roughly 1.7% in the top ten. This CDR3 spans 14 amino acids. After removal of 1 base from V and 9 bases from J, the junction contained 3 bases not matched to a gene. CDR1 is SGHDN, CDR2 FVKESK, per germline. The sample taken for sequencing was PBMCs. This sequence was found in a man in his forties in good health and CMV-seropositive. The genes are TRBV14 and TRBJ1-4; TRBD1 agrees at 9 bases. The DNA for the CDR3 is TGTGCCAGCAGCCAAGTGGGGACAGGGAAAAAACTGTTTTTT. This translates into CASSQVGTGKKLFF.